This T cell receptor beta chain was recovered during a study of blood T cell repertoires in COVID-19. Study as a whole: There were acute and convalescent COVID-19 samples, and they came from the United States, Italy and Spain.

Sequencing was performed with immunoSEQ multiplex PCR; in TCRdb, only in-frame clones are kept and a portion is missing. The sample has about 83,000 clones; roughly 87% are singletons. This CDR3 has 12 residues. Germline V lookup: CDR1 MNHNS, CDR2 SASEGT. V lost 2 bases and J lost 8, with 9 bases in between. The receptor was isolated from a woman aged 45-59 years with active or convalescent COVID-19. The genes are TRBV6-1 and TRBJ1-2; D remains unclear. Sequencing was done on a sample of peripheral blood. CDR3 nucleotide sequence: TGTGCCAGCAGTGAATACTCCTACGGCTACACCTTC. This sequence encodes CASSEYSYGYTF.